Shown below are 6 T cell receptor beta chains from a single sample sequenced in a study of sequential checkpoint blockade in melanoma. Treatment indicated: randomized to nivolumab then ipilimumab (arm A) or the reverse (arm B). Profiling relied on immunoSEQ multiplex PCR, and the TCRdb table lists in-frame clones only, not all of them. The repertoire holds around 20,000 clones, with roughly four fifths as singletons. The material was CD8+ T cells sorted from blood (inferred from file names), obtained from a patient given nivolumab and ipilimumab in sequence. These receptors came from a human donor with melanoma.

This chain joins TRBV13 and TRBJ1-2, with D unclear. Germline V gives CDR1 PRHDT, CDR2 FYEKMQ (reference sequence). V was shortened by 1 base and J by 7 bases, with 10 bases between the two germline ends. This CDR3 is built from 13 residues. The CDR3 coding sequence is TGTGCCAGCAGCTTAGCCGAGACGGGTGGCTACACCTTC. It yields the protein CASSLAETGGYTF.

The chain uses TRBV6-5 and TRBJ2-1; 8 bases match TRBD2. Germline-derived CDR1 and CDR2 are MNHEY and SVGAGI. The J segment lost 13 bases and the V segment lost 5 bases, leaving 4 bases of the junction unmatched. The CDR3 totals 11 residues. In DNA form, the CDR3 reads TGTGCCAGCAGTGATAGCGGGACCCAGTTCTTC. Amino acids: CASSDSGTQFF.

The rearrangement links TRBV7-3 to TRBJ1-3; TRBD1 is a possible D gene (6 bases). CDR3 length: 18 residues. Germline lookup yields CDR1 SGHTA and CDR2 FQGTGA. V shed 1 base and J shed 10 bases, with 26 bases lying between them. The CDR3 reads CASSLKDRLSHLAGTIYF. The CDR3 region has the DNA TGTGCCAGCAGCTTAAAAGACAGGCTTTCTCATTTAGCGGGGACCATATATTTT.

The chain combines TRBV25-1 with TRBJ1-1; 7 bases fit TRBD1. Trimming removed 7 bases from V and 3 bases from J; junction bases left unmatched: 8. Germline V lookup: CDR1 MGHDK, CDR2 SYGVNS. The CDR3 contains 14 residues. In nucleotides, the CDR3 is TGTGCCAGCATCCCAGGGGGGTTGGACACTGAAGCTTTCTTT. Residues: CASIPGGLDTEAFF.

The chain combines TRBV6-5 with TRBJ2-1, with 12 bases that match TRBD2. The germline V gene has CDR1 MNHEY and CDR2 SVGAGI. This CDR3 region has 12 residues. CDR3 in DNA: TGTGCTACAAGGGGACTAGCGGGTCCCAAGTTCTTC. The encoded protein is CATRGLAGPKFF.

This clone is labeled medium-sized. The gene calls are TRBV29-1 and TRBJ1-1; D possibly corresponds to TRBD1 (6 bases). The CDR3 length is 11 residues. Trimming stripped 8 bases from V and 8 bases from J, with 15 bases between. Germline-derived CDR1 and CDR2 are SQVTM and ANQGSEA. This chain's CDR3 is CSSEGVAEAFF. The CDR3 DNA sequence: TGCAGCTCTGAGGGGGTGGCGGAAGCTTTCTTT.